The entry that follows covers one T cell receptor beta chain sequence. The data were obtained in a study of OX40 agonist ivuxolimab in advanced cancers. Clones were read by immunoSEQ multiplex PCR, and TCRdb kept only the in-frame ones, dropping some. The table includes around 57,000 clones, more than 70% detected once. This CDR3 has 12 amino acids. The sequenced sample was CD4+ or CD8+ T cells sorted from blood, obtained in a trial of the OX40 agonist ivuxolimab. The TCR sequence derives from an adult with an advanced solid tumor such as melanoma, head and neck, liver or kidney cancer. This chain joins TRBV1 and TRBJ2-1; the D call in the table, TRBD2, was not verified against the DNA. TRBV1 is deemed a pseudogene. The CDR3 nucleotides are TGCACACCTATAGCGGGAAGCTATGAGCAGTTCTTC. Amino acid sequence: CTPIAGSYEQFF.